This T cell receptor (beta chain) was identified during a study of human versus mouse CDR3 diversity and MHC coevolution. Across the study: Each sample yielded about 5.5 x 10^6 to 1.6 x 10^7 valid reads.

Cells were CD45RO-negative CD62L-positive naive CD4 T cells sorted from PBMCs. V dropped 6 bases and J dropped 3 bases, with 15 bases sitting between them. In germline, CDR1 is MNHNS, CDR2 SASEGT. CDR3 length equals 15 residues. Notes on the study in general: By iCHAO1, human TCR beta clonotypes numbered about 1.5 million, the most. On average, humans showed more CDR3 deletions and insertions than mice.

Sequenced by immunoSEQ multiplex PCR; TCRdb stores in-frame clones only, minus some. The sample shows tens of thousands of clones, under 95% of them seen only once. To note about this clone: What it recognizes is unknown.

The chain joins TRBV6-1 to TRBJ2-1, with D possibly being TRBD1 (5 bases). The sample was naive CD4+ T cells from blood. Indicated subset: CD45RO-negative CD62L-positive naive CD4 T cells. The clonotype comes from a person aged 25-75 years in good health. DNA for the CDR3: TGTGCCAGCAGGGTCGACAGTAAGGTCTACAATGAGCAGTTCTTC. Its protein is CASRVDSKVYNEQFF.